These 16 T cell receptor beta chains originate from one sample sequenced in a study of cytomegalovirus exposure and HLA in healthy donors. 60 Vbeta and 13 Jbeta primers were used in PCR. Profiled with immunoSEQ multiplex PCR; TCRdb holds only in-frame clones, not every one. Of 210,000 or so clones detected, roughly four fifths appear once; the ten largest clones hold roughly 0.58%. Sequenced material: PBMCs. Every receptor here comes from a woman between 40 and 50 years old in good health and CMV-seronegative.

This clone was counted between two and nine times. The V and J genes are TRBV5-6 and TRBJ2-7; TRBD1 matches 7 bases. V was pared by 4 bases and J by 7 bases, with 11 bases of the junction left unmatched. Looked up from germline, CDR1 is SGHDT and CDR2 is YYEEEE. This CDR3 spans 14 amino acids. The CDR3 DNA follows: TGTGCCAGCAGCCACCCGACAGGGACGGTGGAGCAGTACTTC. Translated: CASSHPTGTVEQYF.

The chain carries TRBV6-6 and TRBJ1-2; D is uncertain. This CDR3 contains 12 residues. Germline CDR1 is MNHNY and CDR2 is SVGAGI (reference sequence). Trimming left V 7 bases short and J 4 bases short, with 10 bases between. The CDR3 DNA reads TGTGCCAGCACTCTACCGAGCTATGGCTACACCTTC. Encoded protein: CASTLPSYGYTF.

The chain links TRBV29-1 to TRBJ1-1, with D unclear. The V end lost 4 bases, the J end lost 5 bases, and 8 bases lay between the germline ends. Per germline, CDR1 SQVTM and CDR2 ANQGSEA. This CDR3 spans 11 amino acids. For the CDR3, the DNA is TGCAGCGTTGGTTCCAGTACTGAAGCTTTCTTT. Translated: CSVGSSTEAFF.

The chain uses TRBV19 and TRBJ1-5, with 7 nucleotides matching TRBD1. Looked up from germline, CDR1 is LNHDA and CDR2 is SQIVND (reference sequence). The ends lost 0 bases at V and 4 bases at J; junction bases unmatched: 9. The CDR3 consists of 17 residues. CDR3 bases: TGTGCCAGTAGTATAGACCATTCGGACAGGCAAAATCAGCCCCAGCATTTT. Encoded protein: CASSIDHSDRQNQPQHF.

The rearrangement joins TRBV6-6 to TRBJ2-3; D unclear. Trimming removed 4 bases from V and 0 bases from J, with 14 bases in between. This CDR3 region has 16 residues. Per germline, CDR1 MNHNY and CDR2 SVGAGI (reference sequence). This CDR3 is CASSSTQRGSTDTQYF. The CDR3, as DNA: TGTGCCAGCAGTTCCACCCAACGCGGAAGCACAGATACGCAGTATTTT.

The chain links TRBV13 to TRBJ2-1; D possibly corresponds to TRBD2 (7 bases). The CDR3 contains 16 residues. The germline CDR1 and CDR2 sequences are PRHDT and FYEKMQ (reference sequence). V lost 0 bases and J lost 5, with 14 bases in between. The CDR3 nucleotides read TGTGCCAGCAGCTTAGGCAGCGGCGGGGGCAACAATGAGCAGTTCTTC. Translation gives CASSLGSGGGNNEQFF.

The rearrangement joins TRBV6-1 to TRBJ1-1; weak D call: TRBD1 (6 bases). The CDR3 runs to 13 residues. V lost 4 bases and J lost 3, with 9 bases in between. Germline V gene lookup returns CDR1 MNHNS and CDR2 SASEGT. The CDR3 DNA is TGTGCCAGCAGTGCGGACAGACACACTGAAGCTTTCTTT. Translated, it gives CASSADRHTEAFF.

The sample holds one count of this clone. The gene calls are TRBV28 and TRBJ1-2, with D hard to call. V lost 6 bases, J lost 7 bases, and 18 bases lay in between. This CDR3 has 14 amino acids. The germline CDR1 and CDR2 sequences are MDHEN and SYDVKM. The DNA of the CDR3 is TGTGCCAGCAGGTCCCCAGGTGCTCGTTCTGGCTACACCTTC. Its protein product is CASRSPGARSGYTF.

This chain connects TRBV5-4 to TRBJ2-5; 14 positions agree with TRBD2. V lost 4 bases and J lost 2; bases outside the gene matches: 4. The CDR3 has 16 residues. Germline V gene sequence: CDR1 SGHNT, CDR2 YYREEE (reference sequence). The CDR3 sequence is CASSTGLAGVQETQYF. CDR3 nucleotide sequence: TGTGCCAGCAGCACGGGACTAGCGGGGGTACAAGAGACCCAGTACTTC. Full variable domain (rest looked up from reference TRBV5-4 and TRBJ2-5): ETGVTQSPTHLIKTRGQQVTLRCSSQSGHNTVSWYQQALGQGPQFIFQYYREEENGRGNFPPRFSGLQFPNYSSELNVNALELDDSALYLCASSTGLAGVQETQYFGPGTRLLVL.

This sequence joins TRBV9 and TRBJ2-1; D is possibly TRBD1 (5 bases). V lost 0 bases and J 4 bases, leaving 11 bases between the germline ends. The germline CDR1 and CDR2 sequences are SGDLS and YYNGEE. This CDR3 has 15 residues. CDR3: CASSVEGRGYNEQFF. The CDR3 nucleotides read TGTGCCAGCAGCGTAGAGGGAAGGGGATACAATGAGCAGTTCTTC.

The CDR3 region is CASSQEGQVGYEQYF. In DNA, the CDR3 is TGCGCCAGCAGCCAAGAGGGACAGGTTGGCTACGAGCAGTACTTC. V usage is TRBV4-1 and J usage is TRBJ2-5; 8 bases are shared with TRBD1. Near its end, the DNA agrees better with TRBJ2-7, so the J call may be wrong. Germline CDR1 and CDR2: MGHRA and YSYEKL. This CDR3 has 15 amino acids.

The chain carries TRBV11-3 and TRBJ2-7; D call uncertain. V lost 3 bases to trimming and J lost 1 base, with 4 bases between them. This CDR3 has 12 residues. Germline values: CDR1 SGHNT, CDR2 YENEEA. In nucleotides, the CDR3 is TGTGCCAGCAGCTTCGTTTCCTACGAGCAGTACTTC. Amino acids: CASSFVSYEQYF.

V and J are TRBV6-1 and TRBJ1-4; possible D gene TRBD1, 5 bases. The germline gives CDR1 MNHNS, CDR2 SASEGT. This CDR3 has 17 amino acids. V gave up 0 bases and J gave up 5 bases, with 16 bases separating them. The CDR3 coding sequence is TGTGCCAGCAGTGAAGCGAAAAGGAGGGGAACGAATGAAAAACTGTTTTTT. Protein product: CASSEAKRRGTNEKLFF.

This chain connects TRBV6-6 to TRBJ2-5; 7 positions match TRBD1. Germline values: CDR1 MNHNY, CDR2 SVGAGI (reference sequence). The junction had 9 bases not matched to a gene; V was cut back by 6 bases and J by 5 bases. The CDR3 loop spans 14 amino acids. In nucleotides, the CDR3 is TGTGCCAGCAGCATCACAGGGGTGAAGGAGACCCAGTACTTC. Encoded protein: CASSITGVKETQYF.

V is TRBV6-1 and J is TRBJ1-2; no reliable D call. This CDR3 has 11 amino acids. Germline loops: CDR1 MNHNS, CDR2 SASEGT. V was clipped by 4 bases and J by 5 bases, with 5 bases between them. CDR3 loop: CASSAGYGYTF. CDR3 in DNA: TGTGCCAGCAGTGCCGGGTATGGCTACACCTTC.

This clone was seen a single time. The chain couples TRBV7-9 to TRBJ1-2; 8 bases line up with TRBD1. The ends lost 9 bases at V and 4 bases at J; junction bases unmatched: 7. Germline-derived CDR1 and CDR2 are SEHNR and FQNEAQ (reference sequence). The CDR3 extends over 13 amino acids. As DNA, the CDR3 is TGTGCCAGTAATCCGGACAGGGTCTATGGCTACACCTTC. Its protein is CASNPDRVYGYTF.